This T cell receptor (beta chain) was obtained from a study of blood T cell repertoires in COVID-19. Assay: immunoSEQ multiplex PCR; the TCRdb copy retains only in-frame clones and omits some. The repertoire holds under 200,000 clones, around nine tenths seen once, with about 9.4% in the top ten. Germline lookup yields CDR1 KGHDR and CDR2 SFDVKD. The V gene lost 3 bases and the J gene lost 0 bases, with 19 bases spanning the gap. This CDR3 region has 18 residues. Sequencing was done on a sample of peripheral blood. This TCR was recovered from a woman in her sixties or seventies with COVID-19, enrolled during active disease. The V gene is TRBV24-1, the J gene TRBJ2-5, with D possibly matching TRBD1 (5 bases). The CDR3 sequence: CATSDPPGARTHQETQYF. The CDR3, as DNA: TGTGCCACCAGTGATCCGCCTGGGGCCCGCACCCACCAAGAGACCCAGTACTTC.